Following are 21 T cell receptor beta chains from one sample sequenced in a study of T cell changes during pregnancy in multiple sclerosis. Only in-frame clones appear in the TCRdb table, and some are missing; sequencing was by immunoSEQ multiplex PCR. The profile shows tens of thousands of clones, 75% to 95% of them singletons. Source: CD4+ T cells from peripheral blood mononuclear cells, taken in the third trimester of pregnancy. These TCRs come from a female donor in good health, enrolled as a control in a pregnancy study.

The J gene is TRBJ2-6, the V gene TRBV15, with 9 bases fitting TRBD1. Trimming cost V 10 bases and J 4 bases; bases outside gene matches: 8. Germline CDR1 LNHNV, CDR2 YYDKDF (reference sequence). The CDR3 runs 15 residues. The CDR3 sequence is CAIQQGAGGANVLTF. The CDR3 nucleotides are TGTGCCATTCAACAGGGGGCGGGCGGGGCCAACGTCCTGACTTTC.

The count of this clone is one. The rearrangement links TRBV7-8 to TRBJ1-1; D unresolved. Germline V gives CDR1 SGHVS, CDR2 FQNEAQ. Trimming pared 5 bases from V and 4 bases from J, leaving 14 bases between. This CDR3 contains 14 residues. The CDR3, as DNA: TGTGCCAGCAGCGAGATGGACTGGGCCACTGAAGCTTTCTTT. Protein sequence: CASSEMDWATEAFF.

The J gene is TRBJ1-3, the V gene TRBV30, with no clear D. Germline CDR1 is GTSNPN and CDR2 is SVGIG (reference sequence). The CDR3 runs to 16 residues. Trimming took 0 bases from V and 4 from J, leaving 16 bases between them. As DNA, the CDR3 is TGTGCCTGGAGTGTACCGAGGAGGGATTCAGGAAACACCATATATTTT. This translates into CAWSVPRRDSGNTIYF.

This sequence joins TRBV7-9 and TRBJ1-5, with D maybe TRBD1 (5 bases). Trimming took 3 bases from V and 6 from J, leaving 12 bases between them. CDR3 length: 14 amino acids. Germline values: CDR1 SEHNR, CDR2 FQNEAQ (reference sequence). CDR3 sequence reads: CASSFGGLGQPQHF. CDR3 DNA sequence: TGTGCCAGCAGCTTTGGGGGGTTGGGTCAGCCCCAGCATTTT.

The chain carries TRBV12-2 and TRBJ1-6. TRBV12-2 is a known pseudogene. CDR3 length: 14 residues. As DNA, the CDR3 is TGTGCAAGCCACTCGAACTCCTATAATTCACCCCTCCACTTT. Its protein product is CASHSNSYNSPLHF.

This CDR3 reads CASSPEQPLAFYGYTF. The DNA of the CDR3 is TGTGCCAGCAGCCCCGAGCAGCCCTTAGCTTTCTATGGCTACACCTTC. V usage is TRBV7-9 and J usage is TRBJ1-2, with unresolved D. Germline values: CDR1 SEHNR, CDR2 FQNEAQ (reference sequence). This CDR3 comprises 16 residues. Between the trimmed V and J ends, which lost 5 bases and 4 bases, there was a span of 20 bases.

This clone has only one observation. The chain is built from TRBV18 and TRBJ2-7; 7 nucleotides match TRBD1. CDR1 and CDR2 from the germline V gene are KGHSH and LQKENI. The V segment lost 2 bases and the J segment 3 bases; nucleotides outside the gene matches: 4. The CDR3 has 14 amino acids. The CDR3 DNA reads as TGTGCCAGCTCACCAGACAGGGTAGGCTACGAGCAGTACTTC. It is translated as CASSPDRVGYEQYF.

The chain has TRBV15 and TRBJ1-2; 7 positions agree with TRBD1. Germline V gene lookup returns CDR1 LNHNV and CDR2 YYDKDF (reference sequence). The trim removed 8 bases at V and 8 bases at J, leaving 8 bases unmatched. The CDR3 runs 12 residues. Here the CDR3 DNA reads TGTGCCACCGGAACAGGGGTTGGGGGCTACACCTTC. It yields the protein CATGTGVGGYTF. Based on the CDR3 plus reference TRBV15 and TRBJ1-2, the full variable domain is DAMVIQNPRYQVTQFGKPVTLSCSQTLNHNVMYWYQQKSSQAPKLLFHYYDKDFNNEADTPDNFQSRRPNTSFCFLDIRSPGLGDTAMYLCATGTGVGGYTFGSGTRLTVV.

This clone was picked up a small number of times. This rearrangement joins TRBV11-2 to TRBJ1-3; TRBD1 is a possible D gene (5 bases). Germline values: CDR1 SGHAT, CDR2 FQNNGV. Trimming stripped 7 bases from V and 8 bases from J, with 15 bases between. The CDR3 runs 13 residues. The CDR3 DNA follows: TGTGCCAGCACCGAACACACGGGGGACACCATATATTTT. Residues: CASTEHTGDTIYF.

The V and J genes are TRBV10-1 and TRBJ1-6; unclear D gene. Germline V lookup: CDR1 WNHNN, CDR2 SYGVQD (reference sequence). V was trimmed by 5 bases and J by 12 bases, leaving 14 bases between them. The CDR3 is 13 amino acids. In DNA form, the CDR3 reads TGCGCCAGCAGTCCTCCCCCCCCGGGACCCCTCCACTTT. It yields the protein CASSPPPPGPLHF.

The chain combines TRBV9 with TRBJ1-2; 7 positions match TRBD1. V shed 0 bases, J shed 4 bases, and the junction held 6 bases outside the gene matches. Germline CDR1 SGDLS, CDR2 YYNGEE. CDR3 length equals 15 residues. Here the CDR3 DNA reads TGTGCCAGCAGCGTAGACACAGGGGATGGCTATGGCTACACCTTC. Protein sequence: CASSVDTGDGYGYTF.

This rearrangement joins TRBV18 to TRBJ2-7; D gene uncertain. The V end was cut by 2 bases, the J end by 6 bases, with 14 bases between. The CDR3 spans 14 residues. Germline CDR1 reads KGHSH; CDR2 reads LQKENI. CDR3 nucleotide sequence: TGTGCCAGCTCACCAATGAACCTACCAGGCGAGCAGTACTTC. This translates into CASSPMNLPGEQYF. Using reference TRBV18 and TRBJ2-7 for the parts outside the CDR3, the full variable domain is NAGVMQNPRHLVRRRGQEARLRCSPMKGHSHVYWYRQLPEEGLKFMVYLQKENIIDESGMPKERFSAEFPKEGPSILRIQQVVRGDSAAYFCASSPMNLPGEQYFGPGTRLTVT.

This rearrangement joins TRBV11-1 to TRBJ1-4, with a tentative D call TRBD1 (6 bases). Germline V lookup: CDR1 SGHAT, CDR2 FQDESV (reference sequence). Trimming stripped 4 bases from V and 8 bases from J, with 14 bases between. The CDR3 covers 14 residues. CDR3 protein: CASSSRQVEEKLFF. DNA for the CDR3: TGTGCCAGCAGCTCGAGACAGGTTGAAGAAAAACTGTTTTTT. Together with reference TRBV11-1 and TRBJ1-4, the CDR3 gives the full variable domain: EAEVAQSPRYKITEKSQAVAFWCDPISGHATLYWYRQILGQGPELLVQFQDESVVDDSQLPKDRFSAERLKGVDSTLKIQPAELGDSAMYLCASSSRQVEEKLFFGSGTQLSVL.

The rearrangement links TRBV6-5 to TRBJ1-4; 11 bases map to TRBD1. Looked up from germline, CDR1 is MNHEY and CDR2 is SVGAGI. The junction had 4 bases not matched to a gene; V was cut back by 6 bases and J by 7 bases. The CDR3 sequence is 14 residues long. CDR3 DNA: TGTGCCAGCAGATCGGACAGGGGGCCTGAAAAACTGTTTTTT. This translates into CASRSDRGPEKLFF.

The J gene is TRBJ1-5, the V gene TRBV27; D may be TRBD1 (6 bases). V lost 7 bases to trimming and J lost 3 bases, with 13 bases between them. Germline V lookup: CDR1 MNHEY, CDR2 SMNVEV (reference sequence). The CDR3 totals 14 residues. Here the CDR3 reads CASNKQGANQPQHF. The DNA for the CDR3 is TGTGCCAGCAACAAACAGGGCGCCAATCAGCCCCAGCATTTT.

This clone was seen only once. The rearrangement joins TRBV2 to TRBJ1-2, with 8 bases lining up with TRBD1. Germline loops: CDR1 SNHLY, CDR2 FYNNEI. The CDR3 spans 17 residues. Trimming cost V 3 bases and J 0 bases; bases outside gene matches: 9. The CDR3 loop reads CASSEWDRSETNYGYTF. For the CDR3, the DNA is TGTGCCAGCAGTGAGTGGGACAGGTCAGAAACTAACTATGGCTACACCTTC.

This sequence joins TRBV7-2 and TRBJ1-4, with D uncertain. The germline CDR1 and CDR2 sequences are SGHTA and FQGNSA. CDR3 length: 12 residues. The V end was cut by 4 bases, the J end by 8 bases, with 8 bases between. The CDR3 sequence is CASSSNREKLFF. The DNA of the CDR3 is TGTGCCAGCAGCTCGAATCGGGAAAAACTGTTTTTT.

CDR3 nucleotide sequence: TGTGCCAGCAGCTTAGATCGGGGGGCTCGGAATGGCTACACCTTC. Translating gives CASSLDRGARNGYTF. The chain uses TRBV7-6 and TRBJ1-2; D possibly corresponds to TRBD1 (6 bases). The germline CDR1 and CDR2 sequences are SGHVS and FNYEAQ. This CDR3 is 15 amino acids long. V gave up 1 base and J gave up 6 bases, with 15 bases separating them.

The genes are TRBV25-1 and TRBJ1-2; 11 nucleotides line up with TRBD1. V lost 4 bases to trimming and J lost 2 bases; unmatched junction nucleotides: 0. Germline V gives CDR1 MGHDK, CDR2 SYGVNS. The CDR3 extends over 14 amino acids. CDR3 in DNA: TGTGCCAGCAGTGGGGACAGGGGGAACTATGGCTACACCTTC. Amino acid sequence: CASSGDRGNYGYTF.

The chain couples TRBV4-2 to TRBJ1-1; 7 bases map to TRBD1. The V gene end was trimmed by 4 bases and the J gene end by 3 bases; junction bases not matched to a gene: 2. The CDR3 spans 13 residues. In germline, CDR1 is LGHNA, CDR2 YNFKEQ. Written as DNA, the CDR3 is TGTGCCAGCAGCCCAGGACAGGACACTGAAGCTTTCTTT. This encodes CASSPGQDTEAFF.

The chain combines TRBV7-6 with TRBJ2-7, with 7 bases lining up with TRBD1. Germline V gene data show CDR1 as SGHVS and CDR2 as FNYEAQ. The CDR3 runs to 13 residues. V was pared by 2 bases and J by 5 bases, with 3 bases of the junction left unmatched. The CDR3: CASSLNRGDEQYF. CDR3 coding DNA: TGTGCCAGCAGCTTAAACAGGGGCGACGAGCAGTACTTC.